These 3 T cell receptor beta chains originate from one sample sequenced in a study of blood T cell repertoires in COVID-19. The repertoire was sequenced with immunoSEQ multiplex PCR; TCRdb's copy has only in-frame clones and lacks some. The sample lists roughly 260,000 clones, about nine tenths occurring once. The sample consisted of peripheral blood. The receptors stem from a person under 35 with COVID-19, enrolled during active disease.

This clone was recorded only once. The chain couples TRBV6-6 to TRBJ2-2, with 12 nucleotides matching TRBD2. The germline CDR1 and CDR2 sequences are MNHNY and SVGAGI (reference sequence). Trimming took 5 bases from V and 4 from J; bases not matched to a gene: 8. This CDR3 has 17 residues. CDR3 DNA: TGTGCCAGCAGTCCGACTAGCGGGAGAAGTAGCACCGGGGAGCTGTTTTTT. This encodes CASSPTSGRSSTGELFF.

V is TRBV24-1 and J is TRBJ1-5; TRBD1 might be the D (5 bases). Germline values: CDR1 KGHDR, CDR2 SFDVKD. V lost 4 bases and J 0 bases, leaving 15 bases between the germline ends. The CDR3 consists of 17 residues. DNA of the CDR3: TGTGCCACCAGTGAGACCGCCGGGGGGTATAGCAATCAGCCCCAGCATTTT. Its translation is CATSETAGGYSNQPQHF.

The chain carries TRBV5-1 and TRBJ2-2, with 7 bases that match TRBD2. J lost 6 bases, V lost 4 bases, and 12 bases had no gene match. CDR3 length: 16 residues. Germline CDR1 and CDR2: SGHRS and YFSETQ. The CDR3 DNA sequence: TGCGCCAGCAGCCCGGCTAGCGGAAGTCCGTCCGGGGAGCTGTTTTTT. This gives the protein CASSPASGSPSGELFF.